The clone carrying this TCR beta chain was seen many times. Its target is unknown. TCRdb used MiXCR to reprocess the 5' RACE reads, holding one entry per CDR3 protein. The sample has around 130,000 distinct CDR3 sequences; approximately 17% are singletons. Germline CDR1 SEHNR, CDR2 FQNEAQ (reference sequence). The CDR3 spans 14 residues. Trimming left V 11 bases short and J 2 bases short, with 18 bases between. This entry comes from a study of T-cell memory formation after mild COVID-19. Background on the study: Among the donors, TCR clusters were largely specific to each donor.

Study results and caveats: Some clones that responded were present in memory (sampled pre-infection), which suggests cross-reactive memory joined.

Sequencing input: PBMCs or a T cell subset sorted from them (not recorded which). V and J are TRBV7-9 and TRBJ2-5, with D maybe TRBD1 (5 bases). The receptor's source is a man aged 18 to 29 who had mild COVID-19 (a few samples of this study predate the infection). Cell type and time point are not known. CDR3: CAVGRQGPQETQYF. CDR3 nucleotide sequence: TGTGCCGTAGGACGGCAGGGCCCTCAAGAGACCCAGTACTTC.